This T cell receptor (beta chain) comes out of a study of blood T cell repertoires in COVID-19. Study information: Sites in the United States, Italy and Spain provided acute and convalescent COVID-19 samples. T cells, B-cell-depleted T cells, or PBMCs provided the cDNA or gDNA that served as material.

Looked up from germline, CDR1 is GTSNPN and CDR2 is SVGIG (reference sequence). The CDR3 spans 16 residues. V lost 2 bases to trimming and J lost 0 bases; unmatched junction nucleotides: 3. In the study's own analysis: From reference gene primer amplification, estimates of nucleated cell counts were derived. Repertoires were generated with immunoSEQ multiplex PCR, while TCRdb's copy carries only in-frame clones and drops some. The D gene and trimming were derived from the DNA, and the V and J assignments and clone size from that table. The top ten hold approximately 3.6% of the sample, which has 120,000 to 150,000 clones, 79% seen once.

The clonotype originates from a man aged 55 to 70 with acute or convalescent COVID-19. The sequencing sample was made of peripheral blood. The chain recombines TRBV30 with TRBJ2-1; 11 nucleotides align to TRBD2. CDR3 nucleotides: TGTGCCTGGAGTTTAGCGGGAGGGAGCTCCTACAATGAGCAGTTCTTC. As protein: CAWSLAGGSSYNEQFF.